This section outlines one T cell receptor (beta chain) sequence together with its context. Its antigen is currently unknown. These data are taken from a study of graft-versus-host responses after intestinal transplantation. Whole-study context: Each recipient received anti-thymocyte globulin induction, then tacrolimus and steroids for 3 to 4 years.

The assay was immunoSEQ multiplex PCR, and TCRdb's table has in-frame clones only and misses some. The sample records roughly 120,000 clones, about 92% being singletons. Looked up from germline, CDR1 is SNHLY and CDR2 is FYNNEI. CDR3 size: 15 residues. Between the trimmed V and J ends, which lost 2 bases and 5 bases, there was a span of 16 bases. This TCR was recovered from a human donor who was the organ donor for an intestinal transplant. Sequencing used unstimulated CD8+ T cells sorted from spleen or lymph node cells, obtained before transplant. The V gene is TRBV2, the J gene TRBJ2-7; no firm D call. The CDR3: CASSEYSGWVNEQYF. As DNA, the CDR3 is TGTGCCAGCAGTGAATACTCCGGGTGGGTCAACGAGCAGTACTTC.